The present T cell receptor beta chain was sequenced within a study of blood T cell repertoires in COVID-19. Background on the study: Collection of acute and convalescent COVID-19 samples took place in the United States, Italy and Spain. From T cells, B-cell-depleted T cells, or PBMCs came the material, which was cDNA or gDNA.

This CDR3 spans 18 amino acids. Germline V CDR1 and CDR2: SNHLY, FYNNEI. V was shortened by 6 bases and J by 0 bases, with 22 bases between the two germline ends. In the authors' workflow: Reference gene primers were amplified, and this amplification served to estimate nucleated cell counts. TCRdb keeps only in-frame clones here, not all; method: immunoSEQ multiplex PCR. V, J and clone size were drawn from that table, and D and trimming were deduced from the DNA. The data show some 100,000 clones, under 90% seen once. Sequenced: peripheral blood. The chain has TRBV2 and TRBJ2-3; a weak D match, TRBD2 (7 bases). The clonotype comes from a woman in her fifties or sixties with acute or convalescent COVID-19. The CDR3 loop is CASSGLGGGFASTDTQYF. The CDR3 nucleotides are TGTGCCAGCAGCGGACTGGGAGGGGGATTTGCTAGCACAGATACGCAGTATTTT.